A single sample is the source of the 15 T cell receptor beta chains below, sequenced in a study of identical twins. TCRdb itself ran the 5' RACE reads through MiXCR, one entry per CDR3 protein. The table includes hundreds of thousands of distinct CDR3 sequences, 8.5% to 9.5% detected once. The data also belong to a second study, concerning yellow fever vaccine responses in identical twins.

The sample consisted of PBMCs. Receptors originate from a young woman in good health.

The DNA for the CDR3 is TGTGCCAGCAGTTCGGGGACAGGGCTAGAGACCCAGTACTTC. It specifies CASSSGTGLETQYF. V and J are TRBV28 and TRBJ2-5; 9 positions agree with TRBD1. Trimming took 4 bases from V and 4 from J; bases not matched to a gene: 4. CDR1 and CDR2 from the germline V gene are MDHEN and SYDVKM. The length of the CDR3 is 14 residues.

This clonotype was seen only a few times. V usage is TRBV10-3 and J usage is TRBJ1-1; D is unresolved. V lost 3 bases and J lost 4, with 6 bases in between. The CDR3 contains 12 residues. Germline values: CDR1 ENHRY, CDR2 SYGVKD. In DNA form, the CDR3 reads TGTGCCATCAGTGATACAATCACTGAAGCTTTCTTT. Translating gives CAISDTITEAFF.

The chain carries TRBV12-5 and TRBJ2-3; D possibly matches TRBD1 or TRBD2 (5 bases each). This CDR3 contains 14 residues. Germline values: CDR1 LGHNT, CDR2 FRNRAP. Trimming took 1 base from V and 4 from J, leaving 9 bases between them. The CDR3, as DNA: TGTGCTAGTGGTTTGGGAGTGGGGGCAGATACGCAGTATTTT. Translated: CASGLGVGADTQYF.

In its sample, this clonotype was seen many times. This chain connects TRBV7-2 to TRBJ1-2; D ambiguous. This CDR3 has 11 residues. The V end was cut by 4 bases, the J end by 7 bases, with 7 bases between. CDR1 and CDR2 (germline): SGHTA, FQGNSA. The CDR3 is CASSYYGGYTF. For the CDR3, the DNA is TGTGCCAGCAGCTACTACGGTGGCTACACCTTC.

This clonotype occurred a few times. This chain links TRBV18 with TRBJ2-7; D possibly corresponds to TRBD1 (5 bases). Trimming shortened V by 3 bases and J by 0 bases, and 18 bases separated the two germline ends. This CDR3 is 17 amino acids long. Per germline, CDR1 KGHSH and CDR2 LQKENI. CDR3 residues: CASSPPPQGLSSYEQYF. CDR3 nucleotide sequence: TGTGCCAGCTCACCCCCACCCCAGGGATTAAGCTCCTACGAGCAGTACTTC. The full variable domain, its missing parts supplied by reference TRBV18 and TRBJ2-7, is NAGVMQNPRHLVRRRGQEARLRCSPMKGHSHVYWYRQLPEEGLKFMVYLQKENIIDESGMPKERFSAEFPKEGPSILRIQQVVRGDSAAYFCASSPPPQGLSSYEQYFGPGTRLTVT.

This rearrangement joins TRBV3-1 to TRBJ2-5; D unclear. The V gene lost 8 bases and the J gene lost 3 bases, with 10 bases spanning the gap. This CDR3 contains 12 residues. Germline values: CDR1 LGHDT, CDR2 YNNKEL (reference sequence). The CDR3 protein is CASCQREETQYF. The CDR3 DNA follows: TGTGCCAGCTGTCAACGGGAAGAGACCCAGTACTTC.

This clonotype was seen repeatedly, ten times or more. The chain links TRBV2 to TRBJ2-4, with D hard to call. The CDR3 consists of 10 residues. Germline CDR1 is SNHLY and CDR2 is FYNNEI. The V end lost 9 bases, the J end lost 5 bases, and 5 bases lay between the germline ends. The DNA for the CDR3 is TGTGCCAGGACCGAAAACATTCAGTACTTC. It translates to CARTENIQYF.

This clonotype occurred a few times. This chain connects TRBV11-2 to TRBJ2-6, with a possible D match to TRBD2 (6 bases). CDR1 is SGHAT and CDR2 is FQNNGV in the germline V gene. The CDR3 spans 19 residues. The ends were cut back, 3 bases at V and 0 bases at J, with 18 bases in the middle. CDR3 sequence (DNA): TGTGCCAGCAGCTTTTTGCTAGGCGGGATCCCCTCTGGGGCCAACGTCCTGACTTTC. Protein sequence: CASSFLLGGIPSGANVLTF.

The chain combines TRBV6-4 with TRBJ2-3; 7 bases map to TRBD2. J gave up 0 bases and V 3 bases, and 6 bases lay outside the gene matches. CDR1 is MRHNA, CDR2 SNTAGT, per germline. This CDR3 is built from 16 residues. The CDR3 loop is CASSEAGDLSTDTQYF. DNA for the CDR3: TGTGCCAGCAGTGAGGCGGGGGACCTTAGCACAGATACGCAGTATTTT.

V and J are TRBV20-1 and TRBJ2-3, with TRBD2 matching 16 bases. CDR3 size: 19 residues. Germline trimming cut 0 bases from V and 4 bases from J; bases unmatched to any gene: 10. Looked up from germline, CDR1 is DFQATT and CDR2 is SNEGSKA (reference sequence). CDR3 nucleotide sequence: TGCAGTGCTAGAGATCCGGGACTAGCGGGGGGGCTGATGGCAGATACGCAGTATTTT. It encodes CSARDPGLAGGLMADTQYF.

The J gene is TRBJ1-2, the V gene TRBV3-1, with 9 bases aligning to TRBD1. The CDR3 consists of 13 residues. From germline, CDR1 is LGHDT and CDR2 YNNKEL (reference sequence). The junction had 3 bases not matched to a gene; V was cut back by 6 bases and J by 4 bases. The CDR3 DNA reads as TGTGCCAGCAGTCAGACAGGGGGCTATGGCTACACCTTC. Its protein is CASSQTGGYGYTF. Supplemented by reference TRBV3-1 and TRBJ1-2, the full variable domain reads DTAVSQTPKYLVTQMGNDKSIKCEQNLGHDTMYWYKQDSKKFLKIMFSYNNKELIINETVPNRFSPKSPDKAHLNLHINSLELGDSAVYFCASSQTGGYGYTFGSGTRLTVV.

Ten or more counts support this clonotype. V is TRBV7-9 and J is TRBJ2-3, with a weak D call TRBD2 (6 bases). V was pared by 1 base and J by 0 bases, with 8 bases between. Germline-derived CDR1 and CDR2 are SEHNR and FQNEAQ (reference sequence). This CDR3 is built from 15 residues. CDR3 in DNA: TGTGCCAGCAGCTTAGTAGCGGCAAGCACAGATACGCAGTATTTT. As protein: CASSLVAASTDTQYF.

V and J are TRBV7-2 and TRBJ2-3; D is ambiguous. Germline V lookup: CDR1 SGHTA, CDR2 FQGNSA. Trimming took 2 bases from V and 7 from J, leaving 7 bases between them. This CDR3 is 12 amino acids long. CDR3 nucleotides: TGTGCCAGCAGCTTAAATCCGTATACGCAGTATTTT. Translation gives CASSLNPYTQYF.

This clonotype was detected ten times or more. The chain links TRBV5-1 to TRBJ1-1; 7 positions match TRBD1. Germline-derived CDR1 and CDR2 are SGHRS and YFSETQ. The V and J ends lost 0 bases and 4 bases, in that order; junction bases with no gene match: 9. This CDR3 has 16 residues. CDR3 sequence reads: CASSLDAAGGGTEAFF. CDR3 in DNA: TGCGCCAGCAGCTTGGATGCGGCAGGGGGGGGCACTGAAGCTTTCTTT.

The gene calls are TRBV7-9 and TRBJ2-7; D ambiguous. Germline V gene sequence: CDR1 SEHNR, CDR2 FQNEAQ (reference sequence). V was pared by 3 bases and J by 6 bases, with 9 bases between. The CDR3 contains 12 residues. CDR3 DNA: TGTGCCAGCAGCTTTAACCGCCTCGAGCAGTACTTC. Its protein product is CASSFNRLEQYF.